This TCR beta chain was recovered during a study of T-cell memory formation after mild COVID-19. TCRdb processed the 5' RACE reads anew with MiXCR; each CDR3 protein has one entry. The data hold fewer than 200,000 distinct CDR3 sequences, with about 20% observed a single time. The sample taken for sequencing was PBMCs or a T cell subset sorted from them (not recorded which). The TCR originated in an adult woman who had mild COVID-19 (a few samples of this study predate the infection). Cell type and time point are not known.

CDR3 protein: CASRADTGELFF. CDR3 nucleotide sequence: TGTGCCAGCCGAGCGGACACCGGGGAGCTGTTTTTT. This chain uses TRBV7-6 with TRBJ2-2, with a tentative D call TRBD2 (5 bases). The CDR3 sequence is 12 residues long. Germline values: CDR1 SGHVS, CDR2 FNYEAQ. With 8 bases removed from V and 3 bases from J, the gap between germline ends came to 7 bases.